Listed here are 13 T cell receptor beta chains from one sample, sequenced in a study of shared clonotypes between healthy human individuals (dated by TCRdb to between 2020 and 2021). The library was obtained by the immunoSEQ multiplex PCR assay. This immuneACCESS table, as held by TCRdb, lists in-frame sequences with V and J called but not all clones. Of the missing ones, under half trace to an unresolved V gene in checked studies; the others have no known cause. The sample has roughly 300,000 clones on record, roughly 84% of them singletons. The ten largest clones take up roughly 17% of the sample. The material sequenced was memory CD8+ T cells sorted from blood. The cell subset or site label, as the study defines it: CD45RO+ cells pooled with CCR7-negative TemRA cells. Receptors were obtained from a man aged 18 to 30 in good health.

This chain uses TRBV4-3 with TRBJ2-1; 12 bases are shared with TRBD2. Germline-derived CDR1 and CDR2 are LGHNA and YSLEER. The CDR3 is 18 residues long. J was trimmed by 4 bases and V by 1 base; bases with no gene match: 8. The CDR3 sequence: CASSQVRWTSGNYNEQFF. CDR3 in DNA: TGCGCCAGCAGCCAAGTCAGGTGGACTAGCGGGAATTACAATGAGCAGTTCTTC.

The V and J genes are TRBV6-5 and TRBJ2-3, with 9 bases identical to TRBD2. This CDR3 is built from 14 residues. V lost 2 bases, J lost 4 bases, and 1 base stayed unmatched. Germline V gives CDR1 MNHEY, CDR2 SVGAGI. The CDR3 DNA sequence: TGTGCCAGCAGTTACATAGCGGGGGCAGATACGCAGTATTTT. Encoded protein: CASSYIAGADTQYF.

The V and J genes are TRBV2 and TRBJ2-5; TRBD2 matches at 12 bases. The J segment lost 4 bases and the V segment lost 6 bases, leaving 6 bases of the junction unmatched. The CDR3 runs 15 residues. The germline V gene encodes CDR1 SNHLY and CDR2 FYNNEI. DNA for the CDR3: TGTGCCAGCAGGGACCCGACTAGCGGGAGAGAGACCCAGTACTTC. Its translation is CASRDPTSGRETQYF.

The chain joins TRBV5-1 to TRBJ1-6; unclear D gene. CDR3 length: 15 residues. The germline V and J ends were trimmed by 4 bases and 7 bases, with 15 bases remaining between them. The V gene's germline CDR1 is SGHRS and CDR2 YFSETQ. The CDR3 spells CASSLLPGWNSPLHF. CDR3 in DNA: TGCGCCAGCAGCCTGCTGCCGGGGTGGAATTCACCCCTCCACTTT.

CDR3 DNA: TGTGCCACCAGCAGAGATCTATCACTAGCGGGACCCGATACCCCCTACGAGCAGTACTTC. Residues: CATSRDLSLAGPDTPYEQYF. This chain joins TRBV15 and TRBJ2-7, with TRBD2 identical over 10 bases. The CDR3 runs 20 residues. CDR1 is LNHNV and CDR2 is YYDKDF in the germline V gene (reference sequence). J lost 2 bases, V lost 0 bases, and 16 bases had no gene match.

This rearrangement joins TRBV7-9 to TRBJ2-5, with D perhaps matching TRBD1 (5 bases). Germline lookup yields CDR1 SEHNR and CDR2 FQNEAQ (reference sequence). The CDR3 spans 17 residues. V lost 2 bases and J lost 4, with 20 bases in between. CDR3 sequence reads: CASSLWYTGERGETQYF. CDR3 in DNA: TGTGCCAGCAGCTTATGGTATACAGGAGAAAGGGGAGAGACCCAGTACTTC.

The V gene is TRBV5-1, the J gene TRBJ1-4; D is ambiguous. Germline-derived CDR1 and CDR2 are SGHRS and YFSETQ. V gave up 0 bases and J gave up 4 bases, with 7 bases separating them. The CDR3 contains 14 residues. CDR3 protein: CASSLVGSNEKLFF. The DNA for the CDR3 is TGCGCCAGCAGCTTGGTTGGCAGTAATGAAAAACTGTTTTTT. Looking up the rest from reference TRBV5-1 and TRBJ1-4 gives the full variable domain: KAGVTQTPRYLIKTRGQQVTLSCSPISGHRSVSWYQQTPGQGLQFLFEYFSETQRNKGNFPGRFSGRQFSNSRSEMNVSTLELGDSALYLCASSLVGSNEKLFFGSGTQLSVL.

The chain uses TRBV7-9 and TRBJ2-3; TRBD2 is a possible D gene (5 bases). The CDR3 consists of 15 residues. V lost 4 bases, J lost 2 bases, and 13 bases lay in between. Germline CDR1 is SEHNR and CDR2 is FQNEAQ (reference sequence). The CDR3 is CASSSSVDYTDTQYF. CDR3 coding DNA: TGTGCCAGCAGCTCCTCGGTCGACTACACAGATACGCAGTATTTT.

The chain combines TRBV4-1 with TRBJ2-5, with a tentative D call TRBD2 (5 bases). The V gene's germline CDR1 is MGHRA and CDR2 YSYEKL. The CDR3 runs 14 residues. V lost 4 bases, J lost 2 bases, and 11 bases lay in between. CDR3 residues: CASSLRTGQETQYF. The CDR3 nucleotides read TGCGCCAGCAGCCTCCGGACGGGACAAGAGACCCAGTACTTC.

The chain links TRBV27 to TRBJ2-7; the match to TRBD1 covers 10 bases. The V gene end was trimmed by 3 bases and the J gene end by 0 bases; junction bases not matched to a gene: 8. The V gene's germline CDR1 is MNHEY and CDR2 SMNVEV (reference sequence). CDR3 size: 17 residues. Here the CDR3 reads CASSLTAGTGVSYEQYF. The CDR3 bases are TGTGCCAGCAGTTTGACCGCCGGGACAGGGGTCTCCTACGAGCAGTACTTC.

The chain uses TRBV29-1 and TRBJ1-2; possibly TRBD1 for D (6 bases). The CDR3 spans 13 residues. Trimming left V 4 bases short and J 4 bases short, with 13 bases between. Germline V gene lookup returns CDR1 SQVTM and CDR2 ANQGSEA. The CDR3 DNA reads as TGCAGCGTTGGGCCGGGGGCGCTCTATGGCTACACCTTC. Translating it yields CSVGPGALYGYTF.

The chain joins TRBV9 to TRBJ1-1; 9 bases fit TRBD1. CDR3 length: 14 residues. V trimming: 6 bases; J trimming: 2 bases; junction bases outside the gene matches: 5. Looked up from germline, CDR1 is SGDLS and CDR2 is YYNGEE. CDR3 in DNA: TGTGCCAGCAATCCGACAGGGGGAAACACTGAAGCTTTCTTT. Its translation: CASNPTGGNTEAFF.

This clone has a handful of counts. The chain's CDR3 is CASSFPDHGHGEQYF. The CDR3 bases are TGTGCCAGCAGCTTTCCGGACCATGGCCACGGCGAGCAGTACTTC. This chain connects TRBV5-5 to TRBJ2-7, with D hard to call. Trimming shortened V by 2 bases and J by 6 bases, and 18 bases separated the two germline ends. Per the germline V gene, CDR1 is SGHKS and CDR2 is YYEKEE (reference sequence). The CDR3 is 15 residues long. Variable domain in full (rest from reference TRBV5-5 and TRBJ2-7): DAGVTQSPTHLIKTRGQQVTLRCSPISGHKSVSWYQQVLGQGPQFIFQYYEKEERGRGNFPDRFSARQFPNYSSELNVNALLLGDSALYLCASSFPDHGHGEQYFGPGTRLTVT.